A single sample is the source of the 2 T cell receptor beta chains below, sequenced in a study of blood T cell repertoires in COVID-19. Here immunoSEQ multiplex PCR was the method, and the copy in TCRdb shows in-frame clones only, minus some. The sample shows 200,000 to 250,000 clones, more than 80% of them seen only once. Material: peripheral blood. The receptors derive from a woman younger than 45 with COVID-19, enrolled during active disease.

The V gene is TRBV13, the J gene TRBJ2-4; 8 positions match TRBD2. The length of the CDR3 is 20 residues. CDR1 PRHDT and CDR2 FYEKMQ come from the germline V gene (reference sequence). J was trimmed by 0 bases and V by 5 bases; bases with no gene match: 18. Here the CDR3 reads CASSTGPPGITSGAKNIQYF. As DNA, the CDR3 is TGTGCCAGCAGCACCGGTCCCCCCGGTATTACTAGCGGAGCCAAAAACATTCAGTACTTC.

This CDR3 is CASGWGPQGTGNTIYF. DNA of the CDR3: TGCGCCAGCGGCTGGGGTCCTCAGGGGACTGGAAACACCATATATTTT. The rearrangement joins TRBV5-1 to TRBJ1-3; TRBD1 might be the D (6 bases). Trimming removed 7 bases at V and 2 bases at J, with 19 bases between. This CDR3 spans 16 amino acids. Germline assignment: CDR1 SGHRS and CDR2 YFSETQ.